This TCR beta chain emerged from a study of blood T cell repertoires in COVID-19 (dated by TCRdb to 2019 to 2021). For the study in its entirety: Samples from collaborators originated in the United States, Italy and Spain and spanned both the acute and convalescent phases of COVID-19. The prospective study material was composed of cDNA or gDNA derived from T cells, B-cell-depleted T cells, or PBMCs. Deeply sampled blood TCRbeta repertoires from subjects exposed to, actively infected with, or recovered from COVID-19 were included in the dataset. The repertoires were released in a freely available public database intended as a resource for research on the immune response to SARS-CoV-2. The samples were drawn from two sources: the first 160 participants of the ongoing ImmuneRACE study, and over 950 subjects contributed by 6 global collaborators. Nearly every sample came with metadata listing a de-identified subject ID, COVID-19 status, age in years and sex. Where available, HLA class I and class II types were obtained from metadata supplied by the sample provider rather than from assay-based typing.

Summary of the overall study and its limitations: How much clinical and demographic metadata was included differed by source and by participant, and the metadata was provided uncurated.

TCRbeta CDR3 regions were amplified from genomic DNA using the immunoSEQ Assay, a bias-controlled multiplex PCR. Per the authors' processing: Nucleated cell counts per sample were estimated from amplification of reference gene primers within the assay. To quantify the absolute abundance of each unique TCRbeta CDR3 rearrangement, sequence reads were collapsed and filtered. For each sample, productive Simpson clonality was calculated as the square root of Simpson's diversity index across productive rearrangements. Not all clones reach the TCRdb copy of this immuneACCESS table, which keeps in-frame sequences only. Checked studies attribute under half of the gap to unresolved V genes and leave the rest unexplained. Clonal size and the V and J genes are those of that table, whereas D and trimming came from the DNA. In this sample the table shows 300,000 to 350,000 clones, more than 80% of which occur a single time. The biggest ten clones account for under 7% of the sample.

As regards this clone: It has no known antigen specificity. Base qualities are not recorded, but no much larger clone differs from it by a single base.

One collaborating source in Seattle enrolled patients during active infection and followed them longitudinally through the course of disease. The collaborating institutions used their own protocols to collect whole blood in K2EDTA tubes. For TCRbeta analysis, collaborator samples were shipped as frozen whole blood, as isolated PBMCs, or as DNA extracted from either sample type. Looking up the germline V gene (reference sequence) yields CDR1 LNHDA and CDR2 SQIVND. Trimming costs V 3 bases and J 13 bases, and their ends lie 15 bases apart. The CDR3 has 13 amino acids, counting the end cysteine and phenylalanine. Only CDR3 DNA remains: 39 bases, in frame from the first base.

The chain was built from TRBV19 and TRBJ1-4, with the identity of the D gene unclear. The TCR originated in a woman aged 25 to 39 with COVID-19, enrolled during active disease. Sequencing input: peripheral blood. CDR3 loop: CASSIEAARGLFF. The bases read TGTGCCAGTAGTATCGAGGCAGCTAGAGGACTGTTTTTT.